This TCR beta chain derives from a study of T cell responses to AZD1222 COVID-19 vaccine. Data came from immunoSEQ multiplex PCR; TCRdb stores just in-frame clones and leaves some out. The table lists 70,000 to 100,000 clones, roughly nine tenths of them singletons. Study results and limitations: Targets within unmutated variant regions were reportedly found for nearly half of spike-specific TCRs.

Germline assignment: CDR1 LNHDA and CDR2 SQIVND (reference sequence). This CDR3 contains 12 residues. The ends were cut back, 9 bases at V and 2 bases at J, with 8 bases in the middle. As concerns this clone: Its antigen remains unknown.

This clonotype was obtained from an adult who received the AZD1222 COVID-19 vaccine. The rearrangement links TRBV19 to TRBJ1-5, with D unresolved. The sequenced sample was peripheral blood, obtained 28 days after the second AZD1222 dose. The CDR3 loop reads CASAYGNQPQHF. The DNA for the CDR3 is TGTGCCAGCGCCTACGGCAATCAGCCCCAGCATTTT.